The 13 T cell receptor beta chains in this list originate from one sample, sequenced in a study of blood T cell repertoires in COVID-19. Sequencing used immunoSEQ multiplex PCR; TCRdb keeps in-frame clones, though not all of them. The table lists about half a million clones, more than 85% of them singletons. The sequenced sample consisted of PBMCs or T cells enriched from blood (not recorded which). The receptors stem from a woman aged 60-75 years who had recovered from COVID-19.

The chain has TRBV27 and TRBJ1-2, with unresolved D. Germline values: CDR1 MNHEY, CDR2 SMNVEV (reference sequence). Trimming shortened V by 4 bases and J by 0 bases, and 6 bases separated the two germline ends. The CDR3 is made up of 13 amino acids. The CDR3 DNA sequence: TGTGCCAGCAGTTCCCAGGCTAACTATGGCTACACCTTC. Amino acid sequence: CASSSQANYGYTF.

This clone was counted only a few times. V and J are TRBV7-2 and TRBJ1-5; D gene unclear. CDR3 length: 13 amino acids. V was trimmed by 3 bases and J by 7 bases, leaving 10 bases between them. Germline V gene sequence: CDR1 SGHTA, CDR2 FQGNSA. This chain's CDR3 is CASSFTGEQPQHF. The CDR3 bases are TGTGCCAGCAGCTTCACGGGAGAACAGCCCCAGCATTTT.

CDR3 residues: CASSWGTLNTEAFF. The DNA for the CDR3 is TGCGCCAGCAGCTGGGGGACATTGAACACTGAAGCTTTCTTT. V usage is TRBV5-1 and J usage is TRBJ1-1; possible D gene TRBD1, 6 bases. The CDR3 has 14 residues. The V and J ends lost 3 bases and 0 bases respectively, with 9 bases between them. The V gene's germline CDR1 is SGHRS and CDR2 YFSETQ.

V usage is TRBV20-1 and J usage is TRBJ1-2; tentative D call: TRBD1 (6 bases). The CDR3 length is 11 residues. Germline CDR1 is DFQATT and CDR2 is SNEGSKA (reference sequence). Trimming shortened V by 6 bases and J by 8 bases, and 13 bases separated the two germline ends. CDR3 DNA: TGCAGTGCCTGGGACAAAGGGGGCTACACCTTC. Its protein product is CSAWDKGGYTF.

This clone was recorded only once. The V gene is TRBV7-2, the J gene TRBJ2-5; tentative D call: TRBD2 (7 bases). This CDR3 is 12 amino acids long. V lost 4 bases, J lost 5 bases, and 8 bases lay in between. CDR1 and CDR2 (germline): SGHTA, FQGNSA. CDR3 in amino acids: CASSWGGETQYF. Here the CDR3 DNA reads TGTGCCAGCAGCTGGGGGGGCGAGACCCAGTACTTC.

The DNA for the CDR3 is TGTGCCACCCGACAGCCCAATCAGCCCCAGCATTTT. This codes for CATRQPNQPQHF. The V gene is TRBV6-5, the J gene TRBJ1-5, with a weak D call TRBD1 (5 bases). Per the germline V gene, CDR1 is MNHEY and CDR2 is SVGAGI. The ends were cut back, 10 bases at V and 3 bases at J, with 10 bases in the middle. This CDR3 is built from 12 residues.

V gene TRBV10-3 combines with J gene TRBJ2-3; 7 nucleotides match TRBD2. In germline, CDR1 is ENHRY, CDR2 SYGVKD. This CDR3 comprises 14 residues. V lost 4 bases to trimming and J lost 8 bases; unmatched junction nucleotides: 9. This CDR3 is CAISGFGGDGTQYF. Written as DNA, the CDR3 is TGTGCCATCAGTGGTTTTGGGGGGGATGGTACGCAGTATTTT.

The rearrangement links TRBV3-1 (or the pseudogene TRBV3-2) to TRBJ1-6; D is ambiguous. CDR1 and CDR2 from the germline V gene are LGHDT and YNNKEL (reference sequence). The CDR3 consists of 13 residues. Trimming shortened V by 0 bases and J by 10 bases, and 7 bases separated the two germline ends. The CDR3 region is CASSQDRGSPLHF. For the CDR3, the DNA is TGTGCCAGCAGCCAAGATAGAGGCTCACCCCTCCACTTT.

This clone appeared once. The V gene is TRBV7-9, the J gene TRBJ1-4; 7 bases match TRBD1. The CDR3 is 15 residues long. With 5 bases clipped from V and 2 bases from J, the junction kept 5 bases outside the gene matches. CDR1 is SEHNR and CDR2 is FQNEAQ in the germline V gene (reference sequence). The CDR3 loop reads CASSPTGVTNEKLFF. CDR3 in DNA: TGTGCCAGCAGCCCTACAGGGGTGACTAATGAAAAACTGTTTTTT.

The rearrangement uses TRBV6-6 and TRBJ1-6; 7 nucleotides line up with TRBD1. The CDR3 loop spans 15 amino acids. CDR1 MNHNY and CDR2 SVGAGI come from the germline V gene (reference sequence). V shed 0 bases, J shed 7 bases, and the junction held 3 bases outside the gene matches. CDR3 sequence: CASSYSGTENSPLHF. As DNA, the CDR3 is TGTGCCAGCAGTTACTCCGGGACAGAAAATTCACCCCTCCACTTT.

The gene calls are TRBV19 and TRBJ1-1; 8 positions match TRBD1. Germline-derived CDR1 and CDR2 are LNHDA and SQIVND (reference sequence). CDR3 length: 16 residues. V shed 0 bases and J 6 bases; nucleotides not matched to a gene: 9. CDR3 DNA: TGTGCCAGTAGTATAGATCGCCCGCTGACAGGGGCTGAAGCTTTCTTT. Translated: CASSIDRPLTGAEAFF.

V is TRBV11-2 and J is TRBJ1-1, with D possibly TRBD1 on 6 matching bases. The germline CDR1 and CDR2 sequences are SGHAT and FQNNGV. V was pared by 3 bases and J by 6 bases, with 14 bases between. There are 14 residues in the CDR3. The CDR3 region has the DNA TGTGCCAGCAGCTTTACGGGGGGCGCACCTGAAGCTTTCTTT. It codes for CASSFTGGAPEAFF.

V and J are TRBV27 and TRBJ1-2; 9 nucleotides match TRBD1. Germline CDR1 is MNHEY and CDR2 is SMNVEV (reference sequence). Trimming at V came to 3 bases and at J to 2 bases, leaving 4 bases not matched to a gene. CDR3 length: 15 amino acids. The DNA for the CDR3 is TGTGCCAGCAGTTTTTTGACAGGGGGAAACTATGGCTACACCTTC. Protein product: CASSFLTGGNYGYTF.